The 14 T cell receptor beta chains presented below share a single source sample, sequenced in a study of post-analysis software for immune sequencing data. Study-level results: Higher frequency in patients than in controls was seen for several TRBV segments, with TRBV5-6, TRBV5-1 and TRBV20-1 among them.

The authors incorporated unique molecular identifiers into the TCR beta cDNA libraries. One entry per CDR3 protein results from TCRdb running MiXCR on the PCR reads. Of fewer than 850,000 distinct CDR3 sequences listed, about 32% are singletons. Antigens of these TCRs are unknown. The sequenced material came from blood. Receptors originate from a girl between 5 and 17 years old with multiple sclerosis.

This clonotype came up many times. This sequence joins TRBV14 and TRBJ2-1; the D is unclear. Germline V gives CDR1 SGHDN, CDR2 FVKESK. V was cut by 4 bases and J by 8 bases, with 15 bases left in between. The CDR3 length is 14 residues. In DNA, the CDR3 is TGTGCCAGCAGCCCGACGCTTAAGGTCCATGAGCAGTTCTTC. This gives the protein CASSPTLKVHEQFF.

This chain uses TRBV20-1 with TRBJ2-2; the D gene could be TRBD1 or TRBD2 (6 bases each). Germline V gene data show CDR1 as DFQATT and CDR2 as SNEGSKA (reference sequence). Trimming removed 0 bases at V and 6 bases at J, with 17 bases between. CDR3 length: 16 residues. CDR3 amino acids: CSARDKAGWGPGELFF. The CDR3 DNA is TGCAGTGCTAGAGATAAGGCGGGATGGGGGCCCGGGGAGCTGTTTTTT.

The chain carries TRBV5-1 and TRBJ1-4, with no clear D. The CDR3 is 14 residues long. Germline CDR1 and CDR2: SGHRS and YFSETQ. V was clipped by 5 bases and J by 4 bases, with 12 bases between them. As DNA, the CDR3 is TGCGCCAGCAGGTGGGCCGGGAGTAATGAAAAACTGTTTTTT. Protein sequence: CASRWAGSNEKLFF.

The V gene is TRBV29-1, the J gene TRBJ1-1; D is unresolved. CDR1 is SQVTM, CDR2 ANQGSEA, per germline. Trimming pared 5 bases from V and 3 bases from J, leaving 4 bases between. The CDR3 extends over 10 amino acids. CDR3 DNA: TGCAGCGTTACCGACACTGAAGCTTTCTTT. Residues: CSVTDTEAFF.

This clonotype was detected only a few times. This sequence joins TRBV29-1 and TRBJ2-5, with 8 bases matching TRBD2. Germline CDR1 SQVTM, CDR2 ANQGSEA. V gave up 4 bases and J gave up 9 bases; unmatched junction bases: 4. The CDR3 has 11 amino acids. CDR3 amino acids: CSVVRGVPQYF. CDR3 sequence (DNA): TGCAGCGTTGTGCGGGGGGTGCCCCAGTACTTC.

This clonotype was seen many times. The chain combines TRBV11-2 with TRBJ2-5; D gene uncertain. In germline, CDR1 is SGHAT, CDR2 FQNNGV. V gave up 1 base and J gave up 4 bases, with 10 bases separating them. The CDR3 runs to 14 residues. The CDR3 protein is CASSLGSVRETQYF. The CDR3 nucleotides are TGTGCCAGCAGCTTAGGGTCGGTCCGAGAGACCCAGTACTTC.

This clonotype was found a few times. The rearrangement joins TRBV6-6 to TRBJ2-7, with 7 bases matching TRBD2. Germline assignment: CDR1 MNHNY and CDR2 SVGAGI (reference sequence). The CDR3 contains 15 residues. V was pared by 2 bases and J by 1 base, with 5 bases of the junction left unmatched. The CDR3 region is CASSYIPGGSYEQYF. CDR3 bases: TGTGCCAGCAGTTACATCCCGGGGGGTTCCTACGAGCAGTACTTC.

The chain couples TRBV6-2 or TRBV6-3 to TRBJ2-5; D unclear. The CDR3 length is 13 residues. The V and J ends lost 6 bases and 8 bases respectively, with 16 bases between them. CDR1 is MNHEY, CDR2 SVGEGT, per germline. CDR3 loop: CASRHQSRGTQYF. CDR3 nucleotide sequence: TGTGCCAGCAGGCACCAATCCCGTGGTACCCAGTACTTC.

This clonotype was recorded at least ten times. The CDR3 DNA sequence: TGCGCCAGCAGCCAAGAGGCAGGGCGGTACGATACGCAGTATTTT. Translation gives CASSQEAGRYDTQYF. The chain uses TRBV4-3 and TRBJ2-3; D perhaps matches TRBD1 (5 bases). Germline V gene lookup returns CDR1 LGHNA and CDR2 YSLEER. The CDR3 runs to 15 residues. V lost 0 bases to trimming and J lost 6 bases, with 13 bases between them.

The rearrangement joins TRBV29-1 to TRBJ2-5; no reliable D call. The DNA end is more similar to TRBJ2-7, so the J call may be wrong. Germline values: CDR1 SQVTM, CDR2 ANQGSEA. The CDR3 loop spans 12 amino acids. CDR3 DNA: TGCAGCGTTGTGGGCCTAGGCTACGAGCAGTACTTC. It is translated as CSVVGLGYEQYF.

The gene calls are TRBV29-1 and TRBJ1-2; D call uncertain. Germline lookup yields CDR1 SQVTM and CDR2 ANQGSEA. This CDR3 is built from 12 residues. Trimming removed 7 bases at V and 0 bases at J, with 9 bases between. CDR3: CSGAVANYGYTF. In nucleotides, the CDR3 is TGCAGCGGCGCCGTGGCTAACTATGGCTACACCTTC.

This clonotype was seen a handful of times. The chain recombines TRBV7-2 with TRBJ2-7, with TRBD1 as a possible D gene (5 bases). Germline-derived CDR1 and CDR2 are SGHTA and FQGNSA. There are 13 residues in the CDR3. V was trimmed by 6 bases and J by 1 base, leaving 10 bases between them. This CDR3 reads CASRIGQSYEQYF. Written as DNA, the CDR3 is TGTGCCAGCAGAATAGGACAATCCTACGAGCAGTACTTC. The complete variable domain, with remaining parts taken from reference TRBV7-2 and TRBJ2-7, reads GAGVSQSPSNKVTEKGKDVELRCDPISGHTALYWYRQSLGQGLEFLIYFQGNSAPDKSGLPSDRFSAERTGGSVSTLTIQRTQQEDSAVYLCASRIGQSYEQYFGPGTRLTVT.

The chain recombines TRBV11-2 with TRBJ2-5; 11 nucleotides line up with TRBD2. The V gene's germline CDR1 is SGHAT and CDR2 FQNNGV. V shed 3 bases, J shed 11 bases, and the junction held 11 bases outside the gene matches. The CDR3 runs 15 residues. The CDR3 loop reads CASSFGTSGGSGQYF. The DNA for the CDR3 is TGTGCCAGCAGCTTTGGGACTAGCGGAGGGTCTGGGCAGTACTTC.

The chain carries TRBV9 and TRBJ2-7; TRBD2 aligns across 8 bases. Trimming at V came to 4 bases and at J to 5 bases, leaving 14 bases not matched to a gene. CDR3 length: 16 residues. The germline V gene encodes CDR1 SGDLS and CDR2 YYNGEE. The CDR3 DNA sequence: TGTGCCAGCAGCCCCCGACTAGCGATACACGGGGACGAGCAGTACTTC. It translates to CASSPRLAIHGDEQYF.